The next 24 T cell receptor beta chains were all read from a single sample in a study of control samples from healthy donors and cancer patients. The method was immunoSEQ multiplex PCR; TCRdb's version includes in-frame clones alone and lacks a portion of them. The sample shows fewer than 85,000 clones, 91% of them seen only once. Sequences were obtained from blood. The receptors were sampled from a man aged 25 to 40 in good health.

This clone was seen a single time. V is TRBV7-8 and J is TRBJ2-7, with 7 nucleotides matching TRBD2. After removal of 5 bases from V and 6 bases from J, the junction contained 1 base not matched to a gene. This CDR3 comprises 11 residues. The germline CDR1 and CDR2 sequences are SGHVS and FQNEAQ. The CDR3 nucleotides are TGTGCCAGCAGCCCGGGAGGCGAGCAGTACTTC. Protein: CASSPGGEQYF. Full variable domain (rest looked up from reference TRBV7-8 and TRBJ2-7): GAGVSQSPRYKVAKRGQDVALRCDPISGHVSLFWYQQALGQGPEFLTYFQNEAQLDKSGLPSDRFFAERPEGSVSTLKIQRTQQEDSAVYLCASSPGGEQYFGPGTRLTVT.

The V and J genes are TRBV19 and TRBJ2-2; D is uncertain. Germline CDR1 reads LNHDA; CDR2 reads SQIVND (reference sequence). V was clipped by 6 bases and J by 4 bases, with 18 bases between them. The CDR3 runs to 16 residues. The CDR3 protein is CASRHPLSAATGELFF. CDR3 coding DNA: TGTGCCAGTAGACACCCCCTATCGGCAGCCACCGGGGAGCTGTTTTTT.

The chain joins TRBV18 to TRBJ2-5; D not resolved. Between the trimmed V and J ends, which lost 3 bases and 7 bases, there was a span of 6 bases. The V gene's germline CDR1 is KGHSH and CDR2 LQKENI. The length of the CDR3 is 11 residues. The CDR3 DNA reads TGTGCCAGCTCACCCGAAGCGACCCAGTACTTC. Translated: CASSPEATQYF.

The genes are TRBV12-5 and TRBJ2-7, with TRBD1 matching 8 bases. The junction had 12 bases not matched to a gene; V was cut back by 1 base and J by 7 bases. This CDR3 contains 16 residues. CDR1 LGHNT and CDR2 FRNRAP come from the germline V gene. CDR3 DNA sequence: TGTGCTAGTGGTTTGGAATCCGGGACAGGCACACGAGAGCAGTACTTC. This gives the protein CASGLESGTGTREQYF.

The chain links TRBV19 to TRBJ2-1; 10 nucleotides line up with TRBD2. V gave up 5 bases and J gave up 7 bases; unmatched junction bases: 20. CDR3 length: 19 amino acids. Per germline, CDR1 LNHDA and CDR2 SQIVND (reference sequence). The CDR3 bases are TGTGCCAGTAGTGTATCGCGGACTAGCGGTACATATCGTCAAAATGAGCAGTTCTTC. It yields the protein CASSVSRTSGTYRQNEQFF.

This clone was recorded once. The gene calls are TRBV14 and TRBJ2-3, with a weak D call TRBD2 (5 bases). The CDR3 contains 14 residues. Germline values: CDR1 SGHDN, CDR2 FVKESK. The ends were cut back, 4 bases at V and 5 bases at J, with 13 bases in the middle. In nucleotides, the CDR3 is TGTGCCAGCAGCCCGCACGGGATACGAGATACGCAGTATTTT. As protein: CASSPHGIRDTQYF.

The J gene is TRBJ2-3, the V gene TRBV19, with 12 bases aligning to TRBD2. V lost 4 bases and J lost 6; bases outside the gene matches: 8. In germline, CDR1 is LNHDA, CDR2 SQIVND (reference sequence). This CDR3 comprises 16 residues. Here the CDR3 reads CASSSPSGRAVDTQYF. For the CDR3, the DNA is TGTGCCAGTAGTAGTCCTAGCGGGAGGGCCGTTGATACGCAGTATTTT.

This chain links TRBV9 with TRBJ2-5, with TRBD1 matching over 7 bases. CDR1 SGDLS and CDR2 YYNGEE come from the germline V gene. The CDR3 contains 15 residues. Trimming took 4 bases from V and 1 from J; bases not matched to a gene: 7. In nucleotides, the CDR3 is TGTGCCAGCAGCCCGTCTGGGACAGTCCAAGAGACCCAGTACTTC. Protein sequence: CASSPSGTVQETQYF. Complete variable domain (other parts from reference TRBV9 and TRBJ2-5): DSGVTQTPKHLITATGQRVTLRCSPRSGDLSVYWYQQSLDQGLQFLIQYYNGEERAKGNILERFSAQQFPDLHSELNLSSLELGDSALYFCASSPSGTVQETQYFGPGTRLLVL.

V gene TRBV13 combines with J gene TRBJ2-1; D may be TRBD1 or TRBD2 (5 bases each). Germline V gene data show CDR1 as PRHDT and CDR2 as FYEKMQ (reference sequence). The CDR3 totals 15 residues. V lost 4 bases to trimming and J lost 3 bases, with 13 bases between them. CDR3 in DNA: TGTGCCAGCAGCTCACCCCGGGGCCACTACAATGAGCAGTTCTTC. This encodes CASSSPRGHYNEQFF.

J is TRBJ2-5 and V is TRBV6-2 or TRBV6-3, with D possibly being TRBD2 (6 bases). Germline V gives CDR1 MNHEY, CDR2 SVGEGT. V was trimmed by 6 bases and J by 4 bases, leaving 18 bases between them. This CDR3 is built from 15 residues. The CDR3 coding sequence is TGTGCCAGCAGCCGACTAGGAGGTCGGTTAGAGACCCAGTACTTC. Its translation is CASSRLGGRLETQYF.

The genes are TRBV7-9 and TRBJ1-5; D ambiguous. CDR1 and CDR2 from the germline V gene are SEHNR and FQNEAQ (reference sequence). CDR3 size: 13 residues. The V end was cut by 2 bases, the J end by 0 bases, with 2 bases between. The CDR3 is CASSLLSNQPQHF. Here the CDR3 DNA reads TGTGCCAGCAGCTTACTTAGCAATCAGCCCCAGCATTTT.

The sample holds one count of this clone. This chain connects TRBV7-9 to TRBJ1-1; D perhaps matches TRBD1 (5 bases). With 3 bases removed from V and 4 bases from J, the gap between germline ends came to 15 bases. This CDR3 has 15 amino acids. Looked up from germline, CDR1 is SEHNR and CDR2 is FQNEAQ (reference sequence). The CDR3 loop is CASSFGGGVSTEAFF. The CDR3 DNA is TGTGCCAGCAGCTTCGGCGGGGGGGTAAGCACTGAAGCTTTCTTT.

The chain employs TRBV5-4 and TRBJ2-7; D could derive from TRBD1 or TRBD2 (5 bases each). Per germline, CDR1 SGHNT and CDR2 YYREEE (reference sequence). The length of the CDR3 is 17 residues. V was trimmed by 0 bases and J by 0 bases, leaving 16 bases between them. CDR3 region: CASSLVTRGLSSYEQYF. CDR3 in DNA: TGTGCCAGCAGCTTGGTAACCCGGGGCCTGAGCTCCTACGAGCAGTACTTC.

The chain couples TRBV5-1 to TRBJ1-6; maybe TRBD1 (5 bases). CDR1 and CDR2 from the germline V gene are SGHRS and YFSETQ. The length of the CDR3 is 18 residues. V shed 6 bases and J shed 7 bases, with 26 bases lying between them. The CDR3 DNA reads as TGCGCCAGCACCCACCTGCCGCGGGACCCTCTTCGGAATTCACCCCTCCACTTT. This gives the protein CASTHLPRDPLRNSPLHF.

This clone has only one observation. The V and J genes are TRBV14 and TRBJ1-2; D may be TRBD1 (5 bases). Germline V gives CDR1 SGHDN, CDR2 FVKESK. V was shortened by 1 base and J by 7 bases, with 16 bases between the two germline ends. This CDR3 is built from 15 residues. The CDR3 nucleotides read TGTGCCAGCAGCCAAGTTCGGGGGAGAGGTAGTGGCTACACCTTC. Translating gives CASSQVRGRGSGYTF.

This chain uses TRBV6-1 with TRBJ1-2; tentatively, D is TRBD1 (6 bases). The CDR3 loop spans 14 amino acids. The germline gives CDR1 MNHNS, CDR2 SASEGT. V lost 3 bases and J 4 bases, leaving 12 bases between the germline ends. CDR3 in amino acids: CASSEVTGPYGYTF. The CDR3 region has the DNA TGTGCCAGCAGTGAGGTCACAGGGCCCTATGGCTACACCTTC.

This sequence joins TRBV27 and TRBJ2-7, with D perhaps TRBD1 (5 bases). V was cut by 0 bases and J by 5 bases, with 11 bases left in between. The CDR3 sequence is 14 residues long. CDR1 MNHEY and CDR2 SMNVEV come from the germline V gene (reference sequence). This chain's CDR3 is CASSLSGDPHEQYF. The CDR3 DNA follows: TGTGCCAGCAGTTTATCAGGGGATCCCCACGAGCAGTACTTC.

This rearrangement joins TRBV28 to TRBJ1-2, with 9 positions matching TRBD1. The CDR3 sequence is 15 residues long. Germline-derived CDR1 and CDR2 are MDHEN and SYDVKM. The ends lost 10 bases at V and 8 bases at J; junction bases unmatched: 17. This CDR3 is CATKTPGTGMFGYTF. CDR3 DNA: TGTGCCACGAAAACCCCCGGGACAGGGATGTTCGGCTACACCTTC.

The chain combines TRBV7-2 with TRBJ1-6; D is unresolved. Between the trimmed V and J ends, which lost 2 bases and 7 bases, there was a span of 0 bases. Germline assignment: CDR1 SGHTA and CDR2 FQGNSA. This CDR3 contains 11 residues. The CDR3 nucleotides are TGTGCCAGCAGCTTAAATTCACCCCTCCACTTT. It specifies CASSLNSPLHF.

The chain links TRBV20-1 to TRBJ2-5; no definite D call. CDR3 length: 11 amino acids. Germline-derived CDR1 and CDR2 are DFQATT and SNEGSKA (reference sequence). Trimming removed 1 base at V and 4 bases at J, with 4 bases between. The CDR3 nucleotides are TGCAGTGCTAGAGTTGGAGAGACCCAGTACTTC. It specifies CSARVGETQYF.

The chain uses TRBV9 and TRBJ2-4, with 8 bases that match TRBD1. The CDR3 runs to 16 residues. CDR1 and CDR2 from the germline V gene are SGDLS and YYNGEE. The junction had 8 bases not matched to a gene; V was cut back by 3 bases and J by 3 bases. The CDR3 coding sequence is TGTGCCAGCAGCGCCCAGACAGGGGAGGTCAAAAACATTCAGTACTTC. Its protein is CASSAQTGEVKNIQYF.

The chain combines TRBV7-3 with TRBJ2-1; 10 positions agree with TRBD2. Trimming took 5 bases from V and 9 from J; bases not matched to a gene: 10. Germline V gene sequence: CDR1 SGHTA, CDR2 FQGTGA. This CDR3 region has 15 residues. This CDR3 reads CASSPRSGGGIEQFF. The DNA for the CDR3 is TGTGCCAGCAGCCCCCGGAGCGGGGGGGGTATTGAGCAGTTCTTC. Looking up the rest from reference TRBV7-3 and TRBJ2-1 gives the full variable domain: GAGVSQTPSNKVTEKGKYVELRCDPISGHTALYWYRQSLGQGPEFLIYFQGTGAADDSGLPNDRFFAVRPEGSVSTLKIQRTERGDSAVYLCASSPRSGGGIEQFFGPGTRLTVL.

The chain employs TRBV15 and TRBJ1-3; D unclear. The length of the CDR3 is 15 residues. Trimming pared 0 bases from V and 4 bases from J, leaving 10 bases between. Germline-derived CDR1 and CDR2 are LNHNV and YYDKDF (reference sequence). This CDR3 reads CATSRDTGKGNTIYF. Written as DNA, the CDR3 is TGTGCCACCAGCAGAGATACGGGGAAGGGAAACACCATATATTTT.

This clone was seen only once. The chain employs TRBV11-2 and TRBJ2-7, with 12 bases identical to TRBD2. Germline lookup yields CDR1 SGHAT and CDR2 FQNNGV. The CDR3 covers 16 residues. With V trimmed by 3 bases and J by 4 bases, 7 bases remained unmatched. The CDR3 DNA is TGTGCCAGCAGCTTCAGGGCTAGCGGGAGGGCGTACGAGCAGTACTTC. Translation: CASSFRASGRAYEQYF.